What follows are 27 T cell receptor beta chains derived from one specimen sequenced in a study of identical twins. A single record per CDR3 protein comes from TCRdb applying MiXCR to the 5' RACE reads. The top ten clones hold roughly 0.9% of a sample with about 520,000 distinct CDR3 sequences, roughly a fifth of them seen once. These data are also associated with another study on T cells expressing NK-cell markers.

The sample taken for sequencing was CD4+ T cells sorted from blood. Receptors were obtained from a woman between 18 and 29 years old in good health.

The CDR3 is CASSSQGANEKLFF. The DNA for the CDR3 is TGTGCCAGCAGCTCACAGGGGGCGAATGAAAAACTGTTTTTT. The chain combines TRBV7-8 with TRBJ1-4, with TRBD1 matching over 9 bases. Germline-derived CDR1 and CDR2 are SGHVS and FQNEAQ. V was pared by 4 bases and J by 5 bases, with 2 bases of the junction left unmatched. The CDR3 runs 14 residues.

The chain links TRBV20-1 to TRBJ2-3; D unresolved. The germline CDR1 and CDR2 sequences are DFQATT and SNEGSKA (reference sequence). With 3 bases removed from V and 3 bases from J, the gap between germline ends came to 10 bases. This CDR3 is 13 amino acids long. CDR3 loop: CSARRRNTDTQYF. Here the CDR3 DNA reads TGCAGTGCTAGGAGAAGAAATACAGATACGCAGTATTTT.

V is TRBV5-1 and J is TRBJ2-7; D is undetermined. Trimming stripped 0 bases from V and 4 bases from J, with 8 bases between. Per germline, CDR1 SGHRS and CDR2 YFSETQ. The CDR3 consists of 13 residues. In nucleotides, the CDR3 is TGCGCCAGCAGCTTGGGACCAGGATACGAGCAGTACTTC. This sequence encodes CASSLGPGYEQYF.

This chain links TRBV6-2 or TRBV6-3 with TRBJ2-7; D is perhaps TRBD1 or TRBD2 (6 bases each). The CDR3 loop spans 13 amino acids. Germline CDR1 and CDR2: MNHEY and SVGEGT. The V end lost 2 bases, the J end lost 2 bases, and 7 bases lay between the germline ends. The CDR3 spells CASSYGGPYEQYF. For the CDR3, the DNA is TGTGCCAGCAGTTACGGGGGGCCCTACGAGCAGTACTTC.

This sequence joins TRBV10-3 and TRBJ1-2; D uncertain. The CDR3 is 12 amino acids. Between the trimmed V and J ends, which lost 11 bases and 0 bases, there was a span of 10 bases. Germline loops: CDR1 ENHRY, CDR2 SYGVKD. The CDR3, as DNA: TGTGCCGTCGGGAGCTCTAACTATGGCTACACCTTC. It codes for CAVGSSNYGYTF.

The chain employs TRBV2 and TRBJ2-7, with 7 positions matching TRBD1. After removal of 8 bases from V and 7 bases from J, the junction contained 11 bases not matched to a gene. CDR1 SNHLY and CDR2 FYNNEI come from the germline V gene. This CDR3 spans 13 amino acids. CDR3 sequence: CASVRQGMGEQYF. The CDR3 nucleotides read TGTGCCAGCGTCAGACAGGGTATGGGAGAGCAGTACTTC.

V and J are TRBV6-1 and TRBJ2-1; 10 bases are a match to TRBD2. There are 15 residues in the CDR3. In germline, CDR1 is MNHNS, CDR2 SASEGT. V trimming: 6 bases; J trimming: 6 bases; junction bases outside the gene matches: 8. The CDR3 region is CASSEPGLASNEQFF. In DNA form, the CDR3 reads TGTGCCAGCAGCGAACCGGGACTAGCGTCCAATGAGCAGTTCTTC.

The chain uses TRBV20-1 and TRBJ1-2; tentatively, D is TRBD1 (5 bases). The ends were cut back, 2 bases at V and 8 bases at J, with 27 bases in the middle. The germline gives CDR1 DFQATT, CDR2 SNEGSKA (reference sequence). The CDR3 contains 17 residues. Written as DNA, the CDR3 is TGCAGTGCTAGACCTTGGGGACGGACTGGAGCCCTCACCGGCTACACCTTC. Translated: CSARPWGRTGALTGYTF.

This chain joins TRBV7-9 and TRBJ2-7; a possible D gene is TRBD2 (5 bases). The V gene's germline CDR1 is SEHNR and CDR2 FQNEAQ (reference sequence). CDR3 size: 11 residues. V was trimmed by 5 bases and J by 6 bases, leaving 8 bases between them. The CDR3 DNA reads TGTGCCAGCAGCCCGGGGAGCGAGCAGTACTTC. This translates into CASSPGSEQYF.

V usage is TRBV4-3 and J usage is TRBJ2-1, with 12 bases that match TRBD2. The CDR3 consists of 17 residues. Germline-derived CDR1 and CDR2 are LGHNA and YSLEER. V shed 0 bases and J 9 bases; nucleotides not matched to a gene: 9. The CDR3 is CASSQDPSGRAFREQFF. The CDR3 region has the DNA TGCGCCAGCAGCCAAGACCCTAGCGGGAGGGCCTTTCGTGAGCAGTTCTTC.

The V gene is TRBV4-1, the J gene TRBJ2-1; 14 positions match TRBD2. The trim removed 3 bases at V and 2 bases at J, leaving 18 bases unmatched. Looked up from germline, CDR1 is MGHRA and CDR2 is YSYEKL. The CDR3 sequence is 22 residues long. The CDR3 sequence: CASSQALRGTSGRRSPYNEQFF. Written as DNA, the CDR3 is TGCGCCAGCAGCCAGGCCCTCCGAGGGACTAGCGGGAGAAGGAGCCCCTACAATGAGCAGTTCTTC.

V and J are TRBV6-1 and TRBJ1-2; D possibly corresponds to TRBD1 (5 bases). V was shortened by 6 bases and J by 2 bases, with 13 bases between the two germline ends. From germline, CDR1 is MNHNS and CDR2 SASEGT. There are 14 residues in the CDR3. CDR3: CASRRAGANYGYTF. The DNA of the CDR3 is TGTGCCAGCAGGCGGGCCGGGGCCAACTATGGCTACACCTTC.

A few counts support this clonotype. This chain connects TRBV3-1 to TRBJ2-1; D is undetermined. CDR1 and CDR2 from the germline V gene are LGHDT and YNNKEL (reference sequence). The V gene lost 1 base and the J gene lost 7 bases, with 8 bases spanning the gap. This CDR3 has 13 residues. CDR3 nucleotide sequence: TGTGCCAGCAGCCAAGTGAGTGGGAATGAGCAGTTCTTC. This sequence encodes CASSQVSGNEQFF.

This chain links TRBV20-1 with TRBJ1-1; no clear D. The V end lost 4 bases, the J end lost 4 bases, and 7 bases lay between the germline ends. Per germline, CDR1 DFQATT and CDR2 SNEGSKA (reference sequence). CDR3 size: 11 residues. The CDR3 reads CSAKRATEAFF. The CDR3, as DNA: TGCAGTGCTAAGAGGGCCACTGAAGCTTTCTTT.

This chain joins TRBV6-5 and TRBJ2-5, with 12 bases matching TRBD2. CDR1 MNHEY and CDR2 SVGAGI come from the germline V gene. Trimming at V came to 2 bases and at J to 8 bases, leaving 6 bases not matched to a gene. The CDR3 is 15 amino acids. CDR3 bases: TGTGCCAGCAGTTACACGGCTAGCGGGAGGGTAACCCAGTACTTC. Residues: CASSYTASGRVTQYF.

This clonotype was picked up a small number of times. The gene calls are TRBV3-1 and TRBJ1-1; D is ambiguous. The V end was cut by 1 base, the J end by 6 bases, with 6 bases between. From germline, CDR1 is LGHDT and CDR2 YNNKEL (reference sequence). The CDR3 is made up of 12 amino acids. Here the CDR3 DNA reads TGTGCCAGCAGCCAAGGGTACGCTGAAGCTTTCTTT. Protein: CASSQGYAEAFF.

This clonotype has just a few counts. The chain carries TRBV20-1 and TRBJ2-1, with D hard to call. The CDR3 loop spans 10 amino acids. Germline CDR1 DFQATT, CDR2 SNEGSKA (reference sequence). Between the trimmed V and J ends, which lost 6 bases and 7 bases, there was a span of 7 bases. The CDR3 protein is CSASQNEQFF. Written as DNA, the CDR3 is TGCAGTGCGTCCCAGAATGAGCAGTTCTTC.

The V call is TRBV20-1, the J call TRBJ2-1; 10 nucleotides align to TRBD2. Trimming removed 0 bases from V and 3 bases from J; junction bases left unmatched: 5. CDR1 and CDR2 (germline): DFQATT, SNEGSKA (reference sequence). The CDR3 length is 16 residues. CDR3 nucleotides: TGCAGTGCTAGAGATGCTAGCGGGGGACACTACAATGAGCAGTTCTTC. Translating gives CSARDASGGHYNEQFF.

DNA of the CDR3: TGTGCCAGCAGTGAAAAGCGGAGCACAGATACGCAGTATTTT. Amino acids: CASSEKRSTDTQYF. This sequence joins TRBV2 and TRBJ2-3, with a weak D call TRBD2 (5 bases). Germline lookup yields CDR1 SNHLY and CDR2 FYNNEI. The CDR3 loop spans 14 amino acids. Trimming pared 2 bases from V and 0 bases from J, leaving 6 bases between.

This clonotype has a handful of counts. V is TRBV9 and J is TRBJ2-7; 14 bases agree with TRBD2. Germline V gene data show CDR1 as SGDLS and CDR2 as YYNGEE. J was trimmed by 2 bases and V by 0 bases; bases with no gene match: 13. This CDR3 has 20 amino acids. Here the CDR3 DNA reads TGTGCCAGCAGCGTAGGCCCCGGGACTAGCGGGGGCGAGCCCCCCTACGAGCAGTACTTC. It codes for CASSVGPGTSGGEPPYEQYF. The whole variable domain, filled in from reference TRBV9 and TRBJ2-7, reads DSGVTQTPKHLITATGQRVTLRCSPRSGDLSVYWYQQSLDQGLQFLIQYYNGEERAKGNILERFSAQQFPDLHSELNLSSLELGDSALYFCASSVGPGTSGGEPPYEQYFGPGTRLTVT.

V is TRBV5-1 and J is TRBJ1-1, with a weak D call TRBD1 (6 bases). Germline loops: CDR1 SGHRS, CDR2 YFSETQ. V dropped 3 bases and J dropped 7 bases, with 19 bases sitting between them. The CDR3 is 15 amino acids. CDR3 loop: CASSSYQGTGVEAFF. DNA of the CDR3: TGCGCCAGCAGCTCGTATCAGGGGACGGGGGTTGAAGCTTTCTTT.

This clonotype was observed a handful of times. The V call is TRBV4-1, the J call TRBJ2-2; D not resolved. Trimming pared 0 bases from V and 9 bases from J, leaving 11 bases between. Germline loops: CDR1 MGHRA, CDR2 YSYEKL. The CDR3 has 14 residues. The DNA of the CDR3 is TGCGCCAGCAGCCAAGATCTAGATTACAGGGAGCTGTTTTTT. Residues: CASSQDLDYRELFF.

J is TRBJ2-2 and V is TRBV2; no reliable D call. The V end lost 5 bases, the J end lost 6 bases, and 13 bases lay between the germline ends. The V gene's germline CDR1 is SNHLY and CDR2 FYNNEI. This CDR3 spans 14 amino acids. The CDR3 here is CASSPITEAGELFF. The CDR3 nucleotides read TGTGCCAGCAGTCCTATTACAGAGGCCGGGGAGCTGTTTTTT.

This clonotype occurred a few times. The chain links TRBV11-2 to TRBJ2-7; D perhaps matches TRBD1 (7 bases). The V end lost 5 bases, the J end lost 0 bases, and 23 bases lay between the germline ends. Germline assignment: CDR1 SGHAT and CDR2 FQNNGV. The CDR3 extends over 18 amino acids. The CDR3 loop is CASSPPGGGQIGSYEQYF. CDR3 bases: TGTGCCAGCAGCCCACCAGGGGGAGGACAGATTGGCTCCTACGAGCAGTACTTC.

This clonotype came up a few times. The CDR3 loop is CASSIVGGRGNQPQHF. The DNA for the CDR3 is TGTGCCAGTAGTATCGTAGGAGGGAGAGGAAATCAGCCCCAGCATTTT. This chain joins TRBV19 and TRBJ1-5; D unclear. This CDR3 spans 16 amino acids. Germline V CDR1 and CDR2: LNHDA, SQIVND (reference sequence). Trimming removed 3 bases from V and 4 bases from J, with 16 bases in between.

J is TRBJ2-5 and V is TRBV7-3, with D possibly TRBD1 on 7 matching bases. Trimming shortened V by 5 bases and J by 7 bases, and 14 bases separated the two germline ends. CDR3 length: 13 amino acids. Per the germline V gene, CDR1 is SGHTA and CDR2 is FQGTGA. The CDR3 DNA reads as TGTGCCAGCAGCGCGGGACAGCCCAGGACCCAGTACTTC. Residues: CASSAGQPRTQYF.

The rearrangement uses TRBV6-1 and TRBJ2-7; no firm D call. Trimming removed 6 bases from V and 0 bases from J, with 12 bases in between. The CDR3 contains 14 residues. Germline CDR1 MNHNS, CDR2 SASEGT. CDR3 amino acids: CASSAMVSSYEQYF. The CDR3 coding sequence is TGTGCCAGCAGCGCCATGGTATCCTCCTACGAGCAGTACTTC.